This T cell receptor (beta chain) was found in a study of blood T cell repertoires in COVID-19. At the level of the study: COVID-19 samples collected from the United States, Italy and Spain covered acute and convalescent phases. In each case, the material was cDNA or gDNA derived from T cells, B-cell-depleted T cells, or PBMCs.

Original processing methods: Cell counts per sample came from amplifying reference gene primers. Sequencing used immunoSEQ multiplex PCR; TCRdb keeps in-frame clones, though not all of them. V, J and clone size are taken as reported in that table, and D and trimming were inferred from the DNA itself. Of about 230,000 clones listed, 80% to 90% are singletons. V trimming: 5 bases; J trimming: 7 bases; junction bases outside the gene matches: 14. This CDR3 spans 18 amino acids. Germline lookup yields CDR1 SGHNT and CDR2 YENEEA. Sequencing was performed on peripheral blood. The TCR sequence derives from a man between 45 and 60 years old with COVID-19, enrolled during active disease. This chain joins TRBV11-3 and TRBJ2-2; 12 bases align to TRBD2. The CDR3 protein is CASSRRLAGEGRDGELFF. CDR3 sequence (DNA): TGTGCCAGCAGCCGGAGACTAGCGGGAGAAGGACGGGACGGGGAGCTGTTTTTT.